Presented here are 9 T cell receptor beta chains from one specimen sequenced in a study of cytomegalovirus exposure and HLA in healthy donors. The PCR used 60 Vbeta and 13 Jbeta primers. Assay: immunoSEQ multiplex PCR; the TCRdb copy retains only in-frame clones and omits some. This table has about 130,000 clones, 74% appearing once. The specimen sequenced was PBMCs. These receptors were obtained from a man between 18 and 35 years old in good health and CMV-seropositive.

This chain joins TRBV28 and TRBJ1-2; the match to TRBD1 covers 7 bases. Trimming took 6 bases from V and 6 from J; bases not matched to a gene: 7. This CDR3 has 13 residues. Germline V gene data show CDR1 as MDHEN and CDR2 as SYDVKM. The CDR3 DNA reads as TGTGCCAGCAGACCCGGACAGGTGGATGGCTACACCTTC. Translated, it gives CASRPGQVDGYTF.

This chain's CDR3 is CASTYSTGQNGYTF. Here the CDR3 DNA reads TGTGCCAGCACCTACTCGACAGGGCAGAATGGCTACACCTTC. The rearrangement joins TRBV6-5 to TRBJ1-2, with 7 bases lining up with TRBD1. The germline gives CDR1 MNHEY, CDR2 SVGAGI. The V gene end was trimmed by 7 bases and the J gene end by 6 bases; junction bases not matched to a gene: 11. The CDR3 has 14 amino acids.

The V gene is TRBV5-4, the J gene TRBJ2-5; maybe TRBD2 (6 bases). The V end was cut by 2 bases, the J end by 3 bases, with 11 bases between. Germline V gives CDR1 SGHNT, CDR2 YYREEE (reference sequence). The CDR3 covers 14 residues. The CDR3 DNA is TGTGCCAGCAGCTTACGGGGGTCGAAAGAGACCCAGTACTTC. It specifies CASSLRGSKETQYF.

This rearrangement joins TRBV4-1 to TRBJ2-7; D is perhaps TRBD2 (5 bases). This CDR3 is 15 amino acids long. Germline CDR1 reads MGHRA; CDR2 reads YSYEKL. Trimming cost V 1 base and J 2 bases, with 12 bases left between them. In DNA form, the CDR3 reads TGCGCCAGCAGCCAAGTGCTAGCCGGGACCTACGAGCAGTACTTC. It codes for CASSQVLAGTYEQYF.

The J gene is TRBJ2-1, the V gene TRBV19, with TRBD1 identical over 8 bases. This CDR3 is 15 amino acids long. Germline assignment: CDR1 LNHDA and CDR2 SQIVND (reference sequence). V lost 3 bases and J lost 5; bases outside the gene matches: 6. CDR3 nucleotides: TGTGCCAGTAGTATTGGCAGGGGGCGAAACAATGAGCAGTTCTTC. The encoded protein is CASSIGRGRNNEQFF. The whole variable domain, filled in from reference TRBV19 and TRBJ2-1, reads DGGITQSPKYLFRKEGQNVTLSCEQNLNHDAMYWYRQDPGQGLRLIYYSQIVNDFQKGDIAEGYSVSREKKESFPLTVTSAQKNPTAFYLCASSIGRGRNNEQFFGPGTRLTVL.

This chain joins TRBV28 and TRBJ2-3; TRBD2 is a possible D gene (5 bases). Trimming left V 5 bases short and J 1 base short, with 13 bases between. Germline values: CDR1 MDHEN, CDR2 SYDVKM. The CDR3 consists of 15 residues. CDR3 amino acids: CASSLVGVGTDTQYF. The CDR3 region has the DNA TGTGCCAGCAGTCTTGTCGGGGTTGGCACAGATACGCAGTATTTT.

The genes are TRBV19 and TRBJ2-1; 7 bases map to TRBD2. The CDR3 contains 15 residues. CDR1 and CDR2 from the germline V gene are LNHDA and SQIVND (reference sequence). The ends lost 3 bases at V and 6 bases at J; junction bases unmatched: 8. CDR3 sequence reads: CASSMWTRPLNEQFF. CDR3 in DNA: TGTGCCAGTAGTATGTGGACTAGACCACTCAATGAGCAGTTCTTC.

The CDR3 nucleotides are TGTGCCTACACGACCGGGACAGGGATGAACACCGGGGAGCTGTTTTTT. Its translation is CAYTTGTGMNTGELFF. J is TRBJ2-2 and V is TRBV2; 9 nucleotides align to TRBD1. This CDR3 has 16 amino acids. Germline V gene data show CDR1 as SNHLY and CDR2 as FYNNEI. V lost 11 bases, J lost 1 base, and 11 bases stayed unmatched.

V gene TRBV10-2 combines with J gene TRBJ1-2; D unclear. This CDR3 spans 14 amino acids. Germline loops: CDR1 WSHSY, CDR2 SAAADI. Trimming shortened V by 0 bases and J by 2 bases, and 7 bases separated the two germline ends. The CDR3 loop is CASSESTLNYGYTF. CDR3 nucleotide sequence: TGCGCCAGCAGTGAGTCCACGCTAAACTATGGCTACACCTTC.